Listed below are T cell receptor beta chains from one sample, sequenced in a study of blood T cell repertoires in COVID-19. Libraries were prepared by immunoSEQ multiplex PCR; TCRdb keeps only in-frame clonotypes and omits some of them. The sample lists a few hundred thousand clones, around four fifths occurring once. The sequencing sample was made of peripheral blood. These receptors originate from a woman between 45 and 65 years old with acute or convalescent COVID-19. The CDR3 runs from the conserved cysteine through the conserved F or W.

TRBV27	TRBJ1-6	CASSPRWDRDSPLHF
TRBV29-1	TRBJ2-7	CSVGLADEQYF
TRBV27	TRBJ1-2	CASSLSLTVGYTF
TRBV7-9	TRBJ1-2	CASSRGTAGGYTF
TRBV18	TRBJ1-3	CASSPRGTYSGNTIYF
TRBV7-2	TRBJ1-4	CASSSDKRTGEKLFF
TRBV6-5	TRBJ1-2	CASSSRTTGAGYTF
TRBV3-1/TRBV3-2	TRBJ2-5	CASSPGGTSGGPQETQYF
TRBV5-1	TRBJ1-5	CASSLGAGGDQPQHF
TRBV5-8	TRBJ2-2	CASSLSGGTPSNTGELFF
TRBV3-1/TRBV3-2	TRBJ2-4	CASSHRTGGYVKNIQYF
TRBV27	TRBJ1-2	CASSFSPGGNSNYGYTF
TRBV21-1	TRBJ1-2	CASSKYRTGIHSRPYTF
TRBV6-1	TRBJ1-5	CASSEARQDRPQHF